This entry describes one TCR beta chain. The data are from a study of control samples from healthy donors and cancer patients. Clones were sequenced by immunoSEQ multiplex PCR, and TCRdb holds only the in-frame ones, with some missing. The data show about 80,000 clones, roughly nine tenths seen once. The CDR3 has 15 residues. Per the germline V gene, CDR1 is LGHDT and CDR2 is YNNKEL (reference sequence). Trimming took 0 bases from V and 3 from J, leaving 9 bases between them. V is TRBV3-1 (or the pseudogene TRBV3-2) and J is TRBJ1-3; D perhaps matches TRBD1 (5 bases). This receptor was identified in an older woman in good health. Sequenced: blood. CDR3: CASSQDWGFGNTIYF. CDR3 bases: TGTGCCAGCAGCCAAGATTGGGGGTTTGGAAACACCATATATTTT.